The present entry profiles one T cell receptor (beta chain) with its context. The sample belongs to a study of OX40 agonist ivuxolimab in advanced cancers. Sequenced by immunoSEQ multiplex PCR; TCRdb stores in-frame clones only, minus some. The table includes 2,000 to 2,500 clones, about 73% detected once. With 2 bases removed from V and 0 bases from J, the gap between germline ends came to 5 bases. Germline V lookup: CDR1 SEHNR, CDR2 FQNEAQ (reference sequence). CDR3 length equals 14 residues. Sample: CD4+ or CD8+ T cells sorted from blood, taken in a trial of the OX40 agonist ivuxolimab. The receptor comes from an adult with an advanced solid tumor such as melanoma, head and neck, liver or kidney cancer. The chain couples TRBV7-9 to TRBJ2-1; no firm D call. The CDR3 coding sequence is TGTGCCAGCAGCTTACCGCCCTCCTACAATGAGCAGTTCTTC. It is translated as CASSLPPSYNEQFF.